A single sample is the source of the 20 T cell receptor beta chains below, sequenced in a study of blood T cell repertoires in COVID-19. Repertoires were generated with immunoSEQ multiplex PCR, while TCRdb's copy carries only in-frame clones and drops some. The sample comprises around 220,000 clones, 80% to 95% of which are singletons, and approximately 1.9% rests with the top ten. Sequenced input: PBMCs or T cells enriched from blood (not recorded which). The receptors stem from a woman aged 18 to 35 who had recovered from COVID-19.

The rearrangement links TRBV10-3 to TRBJ1-2; 7 bases map to TRBD1. The CDR3 contains 13 residues. Germline CDR1 and CDR2: ENHRY and SYGVKD. V gave up 7 bases and J gave up 5 bases; unmatched junction bases: 7. In DNA, the CDR3 is TGTGCCATCAACAGGGGAGATGATTATGGCTACACCTTC. It specifies CAINRGDDYGYTF.

The V gene is TRBV28, the J gene TRBJ2-7; 7 positions match TRBD2. The V segment lost 7 bases and the J segment 2 bases; nucleotides outside the gene matches: 5. The CDR3 covers 13 residues. CDR1 is MDHEN and CDR2 is SYDVKM in the germline V gene. CDR3 nucleotide sequence: TGTGCCAGCACCCCGACTAGCACCTACGAGCAGTACTTC. The encoded protein is CASTPTSTYEQYF.

A few counts support this clone. This chain uses TRBV6-5 with TRBJ1-2; a weak D match, TRBD1 (6 bases). CDR3 length equals 15 residues. Per germline, CDR1 MNHEY and CDR2 SVGAGI. V was trimmed by 4 bases and J by 0 bases, leaving 12 bases between them. The CDR3 bases are TGTGCCAGCAGTTCTCCGGGACAAGCTAACTATGGCTACACCTTC. Translating gives CASSSPGQANYGYTF.

The chain recombines TRBV3-1 (or the pseudogene TRBV3-2) with TRBJ2-1; D possibly corresponds to TRBD2 (6 bases). Germline-derived CDR1 and CDR2 are LGHDT and YNNKEL (reference sequence). V dropped 3 bases and J dropped 7 bases, with 13 bases sitting between them. This CDR3 has 14 residues. CDR3 protein: CASSQGTSSNEQFF. The CDR3 DNA follows: TGTGCCAGCAGCCAGGGAACTAGCAGTAATGAGCAGTTCTTC.

The chain recombines TRBV7-9 with TRBJ1-6; weak D call: TRBD1 (5 bases). This CDR3 comprises 17 residues. The V and J ends lost 5 bases and 0 bases respectively, with 14 bases between them. Germline V gene sequence: CDR1 SEHNR, CDR2 FQNEAQ (reference sequence). CDR3: CASSDSGHSSYNSPLHF. The CDR3, as DNA: TGTGCCAGCAGCGACTCCGGACATAGCTCCTATAATTCACCCCTCCACTTT.

The chain joins TRBV28 to TRBJ1-2, with a tentative D call TRBD1 (5 bases). With 7 bases removed from V and 7 bases from J, the gap between germline ends came to 10 bases. This CDR3 is built from 11 residues. In germline, CDR1 is MDHEN, CDR2 SYDVKM. CDR3 coding DNA: TGTGCCAGCAAGGGGCAGGTTGGCTACACCTTC. Its protein is CASKGQVGYTF.

The rearrangement uses TRBV6-4 and TRBJ2-2, with a weak D call TRBD2 (6 bases). The CDR3 runs 17 residues. V lost 4 bases, J lost 0 bases, and 15 bases lay in between. Germline V gives CDR1 MRHNA, CDR2 SNTAGT. The CDR3 here is CASSAEAGNANTGELFF. CDR3 in DNA: TGTGCCAGCAGTGCCGAAGCGGGCAACGCGAACACCGGGGAGCTGTTTTTT.

The V call is TRBV7-9, the J call TRBJ2-2, with 7 positions matching TRBD1. V was clipped by 1 base and J by 6 bases; unmatched bases: 5. Germline V gives CDR1 SEHNR, CDR2 FQNEAQ (reference sequence). This CDR3 is 15 amino acids long. CDR3 region: CASSLGQGVAGELFF. Written as DNA, the CDR3 is TGTGCCAGCAGCTTAGGCCAGGGGGTAGCCGGGGAGCTGTTTTTT.

This sequence joins TRBV20-1 and TRBJ2-7; TRBD1 matches at 8 bases. This CDR3 comprises 14 residues. Germline V lookup: CDR1 DFQATT, CDR2 SNEGSKA (reference sequence). The V and J ends lost 3 bases and 0 bases, in that order; junction bases with no gene match: 4. The DNA for the CDR3 is TGCAGTGCTAGTTTGCAGGGGGCCTCCTACGAGCAGTACTTC. Translation gives CSASLQGASYEQYF.

For this clone: The same CDR3 is also encoded by other DNA sequences in this sample. The V and J genes are TRBV3-1 (or the pseudogene TRBV3-2) and TRBJ1-3; tentative D call: TRBD1 (5 bases). In germline, CDR1 is LGHDT, CDR2 YNNKEL (reference sequence). Trimming pared 4 bases from V and 3 bases from J, leaving 13 bases between. The CDR3 is made up of 15 amino acids. CDR3 amino acids: CASSPRRGSGNTIYF. CDR3 DNA sequence: TGTGCCAGCAGCCCTCGGAGGGGAAGTGGAAACACCATATATTTT.

For the CDR3, the DNA is TGTGCCAGCAGCATGCCAGGAGGGTCGGGGGGAGAGACCCAGTACTTC. Translation gives CASSMPGGSGGETQYF. The rearrangement links TRBV3-1 (or the pseudogene TRBV3-2) to TRBJ2-5, with TRBD2 identical over 7 bases. Looked up from germline, CDR1 is LGHDT and CDR2 is YNNKEL (reference sequence). The V gene end was trimmed by 5 bases and the J gene end by 4 bases; junction bases not matched to a gene: 13. The CDR3 covers 16 residues.

The rearrangement uses TRBV9 and TRBJ2-2; a possible D gene is TRBD1 (6 bases). Trimming took 3 bases from V and 0 from J, leaving 18 bases between them. The CDR3 covers 18 residues. CDR1 SGDLS and CDR2 YYNGEE come from the germline V gene. CDR3 DNA: TGTGCCAGCAGCGCAGACCTTTTCAGGGGCGCGAACACCGGGGAGCTGTTTTTT. Amino acids: CASSADLFRGANTGELFF.

The chain is built from TRBV9 and TRBJ1-2, with 7 bases identical to TRBD1. This CDR3 region has 13 residues. The V gene's germline CDR1 is SGDLS and CDR2 YYNGEE. The junction had 5 bases not matched to a gene; V was cut back by 4 bases and J by 5 bases. DNA of the CDR3: TGTGCCAGCAGCTCCGCGGGACAGTATGGCTACACCTTC. This codes for CASSSAGQYGYTF.

This clone has only a few counts. V is TRBV7-3 and J is TRBJ2-5; TRBD2 matches 8 bases. The CDR3 is made up of 15 amino acids. From germline, CDR1 is SGHTA and CDR2 FQGTGA. With 5 bases clipped from V and 1 base from J, the junction kept 6 bases outside the gene matches. This CDR3 is CASSPGGLGQETQYF. As DNA, the CDR3 is TGTGCCAGCAGCCCCGGGGGACTAGGCCAAGAGACCCAGTACTTC.

The CDR3 protein is CASRGQGLNEQFF. The CDR3, as DNA: TGTGCCAGCAGGGGGCAGGGGTTGAATGAGCAGTTCTTC. This chain uses TRBV6-4 with TRBJ2-1; the D gene is possibly TRBD1 (6 bases). V lost 6 bases and J lost 7, with 13 bases in between. Germline lookup yields CDR1 MRHNA and CDR2 SNTAGT. This CDR3 has 13 amino acids.

The chain carries TRBV5-4 and TRBJ1-2; D not certain. From germline, CDR1 is SGHNT and CDR2 YYREEE (reference sequence). The CDR3 covers 14 residues. The V and J ends lost 0 bases and 4 bases respectively, with 10 bases between them. The CDR3 DNA is TGTGCCAGCAGCTTGGAGGCGACTCGCTATGGCTACACCTTC. Translated: CASSLEATRYGYTF. The full variable domain, with the rest looked up from reference TRBV5-4 and TRBJ1-2, is ETGVTQSPTHLIKTRGQQVTLRCSSQSGHNTVSWYQQALGQGPQFIFQYYREEENGRGNFPPRFSGLQFPNYSSELNVNALELDDSALYLCASSLEATRYGYTFGSGTRLTVV.

A remark on this clone: The sample holds other DNA sequences that translate to the same CDR3. V is TRBV19 and J is TRBJ1-5; TRBD1 agrees at 7 bases. From germline, CDR1 is LNHDA and CDR2 SQIVND (reference sequence). The CDR3 extends over 14 amino acids. V dropped 4 bases and J dropped 1; count of bases not matched to a gene: 1. In DNA, the CDR3 is TGTGCCAGTAGTACACAGGGGAGCAATCAGCCCCAGCATTTT. Protein: CASSTQGSNQPQHF.

The V gene is TRBV2, the J gene TRBJ1-1; no reliable D call. Trimming pared 9 bases from V and 6 bases from J, leaving 29 bases between. This CDR3 has 17 residues. The germline gives CDR1 SNHLY, CDR2 FYNNEI. Here the CDR3 DNA reads TGTGCCAGTCGCCCTCTATCACGGTTTAATTACGATGCTGAAGCTTTCTTT. This translates into CASRPLSRFNYDAEAFF.

The chain joins TRBV12-3 or TRBV12-4 to TRBJ2-3; tentative D call: TRBD1 (5 bases). The CDR3 is made up of 12 amino acids. The V gene lost 0 bases and the J gene lost 7 bases, with 5 bases spanning the gap. This CDR3 is CASSLAGHTQYF. As DNA, the CDR3 is TGTGCCAGCAGTTTAGCGGGGCATACGCAGTATTTT.

The chain recombines TRBV7-3 with TRBJ1-2, with 9 bases matching TRBD1. The CDR3 is made up of 18 amino acids. Per the germline V gene, CDR1 is SGHTA and CDR2 is FQGTGA. The V segment lost 1 base and the J segment 6 bases; nucleotides outside the gene matches: 15. The CDR3 sequence is CASSLNPVLAGTGHGYTF. The CDR3 nucleotides read TGTGCCAGCAGCTTAAACCCCGTCCTCGCCGGGACAGGGCATGGCTACACCTTC.